The T cell receptor (beta chain) described here comes from a study of beta chain features in type 1 diabetes. This CDR3 is built from 15 residues. Germline V gene sequence: CDR1 SGHTA, CDR2 FQGNSA. The V gene lost 5 bases and the J gene lost 9 bases, with 20 bases spanning the gap. In all sorted populations, purity surpassed 98%. Reverse transcription of all isolated RNA meant that expressed TCRB transcripts were sequenced. The method was immunoSEQ multiplex PCR; TCRdb's version includes in-frame clones alone and lacks a portion of them. In the table there are 250,000 to 400,000 clones, around 13% of which are singletons.

The J gene is TRBJ2-1, the V gene TRBV7-2, with D uncertain. The TCR was taken from a man in his thirties or forties in good health. Material: central memory CD4+ T cells from blood. The CDR3 here is CASSQPGLGASEQFF. The CDR3 DNA reads as TGTGCCAGCAGCCAGCCGGGTCTAGGCGCTAGTGAGCAGTTCTTC.